These 16 T cell receptor beta chains were sequenced from one sample in a study of blood T cell repertoires in COVID-19. The data were produced by immunoSEQ multiplex PCR, yet TCRdb's version contains in-frame clones alone and is incomplete. Here the sample spans roughly 150,000 clones, over 80% being singletons. Sequencing was performed on PBMCs or T cells enriched from blood (not recorded which). These receptor sequences come from a man in his sixties or seventies who had been exposed to COVID-19.

The chain is built from TRBV7-2 and TRBJ1-4; D is ambiguous. The ends were cut back, 8 bases at V and 0 bases at J, with 13 bases in the middle. This CDR3 spans 15 amino acids. Germline V lookup: CDR1 SGHTA, CDR2 FQGNSA. CDR3 nucleotides: TGTGCCAGCTCCGAGGCGCACGCAACTAATGAAAAACTGTTTTTT. This sequence encodes CASSEAHATNEKLFF.

The J gene is TRBJ2-3, the V gene TRBV2; the match to TRBD1 covers 8 bases. The CDR3 spans 14 residues. V shed 10 bases, J shed 10 bases, and the junction held 16 bases outside the gene matches. From germline, CDR1 is SNHLY and CDR2 FYNNEI. As DNA, the CDR3 is TGTGCCACCCAGGGGGCCCTGCCATTGGATGCGCAGTATTTT. Protein sequence: CATQGALPLDAQYF.

CDR3 loop: CATSRYGPHEQYF. CDR3 nucleotide sequence: TGTGCCACCAGCAGATACGGTCCCCACGAGCAGTACTTC. This chain joins TRBV15 and TRBJ2-7; D is unclear. The germline V gene has CDR1 LNHNV and CDR2 YYDKDF (reference sequence). Trimming stripped 2 bases from V and 5 bases from J, with 10 bases between. CDR3 length: 13 amino acids.

This sequence joins TRBV9 and TRBJ1-3; D gene ambiguous. Germline V gene lookup returns CDR1 SGDLS and CDR2 YYNGEE. The CDR3 is 15 amino acids. Trimming pared 3 bases from V and 4 bases from J, leaving 14 bases between. The CDR3 DNA reads TGTGCCAGCAGCGGAGGCCCCGCGGGGGGAAACACCATATATTTT. Amino acids: CASSGGPAGGNTIYF.

This chain joins TRBV7-2 and TRBJ1-3, with TRBD1 matching 8 bases. Germline V gene data show CDR1 as SGHTA and CDR2 as FQGNSA. The length of the CDR3 is 16 residues. The V and J ends lost 1 base and 0 bases, in that order; junction bases with no gene match: 2. CDR3 DNA: TGTGCCAGCAGCTTAGGGGGACAGGTCTCTGGAAACACCATATATTTT. Amino acids: CASSLGGQVSGNTIYF.

The chain couples TRBV7-3 to TRBJ1-1; 7 nucleotides match TRBD1. V lost 2 bases to trimming and J lost 4 bases; unmatched junction nucleotides: 13. This CDR3 spans 17 amino acids. Germline V lookup: CDR1 SGHTA, CDR2 FQGTGA. CDR3 coding DNA: TGTGCCAGCAGCTTAGGACCGGGACAGCCTGGGTCCACTGAAGCTTTCTTT. It encodes CASSLGPGQPGSTEAFF.

The rearrangement links TRBV7-2 to TRBJ2-7; 9 nucleotides align to TRBD2. V shed 1 base, J shed 2 bases, and the junction held 3 bases outside the gene matches. This CDR3 comprises 15 residues. The germline CDR1 and CDR2 sequences are SGHTA and FQGNSA. The CDR3 is CASSLVPSGAYEQYF. The CDR3 DNA is TGTGCCAGCAGCTTAGTGCCTAGCGGGGCCTACGAGCAGTACTTC.

This clone was picked up one time. The J gene is TRBJ2-1, the V gene TRBV4-3; tentatively, D is TRBD2 (6 bases). The CDR3 contains 15 residues. Germline-derived CDR1 and CDR2 are LGHNA and YSLEER. The V gene lost 4 bases and the J gene lost 4 bases, with 14 bases spanning the gap. The DNA of the CDR3 is TGCGCCAGCAGCCCTTCTGGCGGGGCGTACAATGAGCAGTTCTTC. This codes for CASSPSGGAYNEQFF.

The rearrangement links TRBV18 to TRBJ1-1; TRBD1 aligns across 8 bases. Germline CDR1 KGHSH, CDR2 LQKENI. The CDR3 runs 15 residues. The junction had 8 bases not matched to a gene; V was cut back by 5 bases and J by 3 bases. CDR3 loop: CASSSRGLGDTEAFF. The CDR3 DNA reads as TGTGCCAGCTCATCCAGGGGGCTCGGTGACACTGAAGCTTTCTTT.

This clone has only one observation. This sequence joins TRBV19 and TRBJ1-1; D call uncertain. The CDR3 is 16 residues long. Germline lookup yields CDR1 LNHDA and CDR2 SQIVND (reference sequence). V lost 6 bases, J lost 3 bases, and 20 bases lay in between. The CDR3 loop is CASRPDRDTPYTEAFF. For the CDR3, the DNA is TGTGCCAGTAGACCGGACCGGGATACCCCGTACACTGAAGCTTTCTTT.

The genes are TRBV5-8 and TRBJ2-5; D not resolved. Trimming shortened V by 4 bases and J by 2 bases, and 9 bases separated the two germline ends. The CDR3 consists of 13 residues. The germline CDR1 and CDR2 sequences are SGHTS and YDEGEE. The DNA for the CDR3 is TGTGCCAGCAGCCGCGCCCGGCAAGAGACCCAGTACTTC. Protein sequence: CASSRARQETQYF.

The V gene is TRBV6-2 or TRBV6-3, the J gene TRBJ2-7; TRBD2 aligns across 10 bases. The length of the CDR3 is 20 residues. Per germline, CDR1 MNHEY and CDR2 SVGEGT. Trimming at V came to 2 bases and at J to 3 bases, leaving 19 bases not matched to a gene. CDR3 sequence (DNA): TGTGCCAGCAGTTACACCAAGAACCCAACCTCTAGCGGGAGTTTCTACGAGCAGTACTTC. This codes for CASSYTKNPTSSGSFYEQYF.

V is TRBV6-5 and J is TRBJ2-7; no definite D call. The V and J ends lost 4 bases and 2 bases respectively, with 18 bases between them. CDR1 MNHEY and CDR2 SVGAGI come from the germline V gene. This CDR3 is built from 16 residues. CDR3 loop: CASSSSHTSRTYEQYF. The DNA of the CDR3 is TGTGCCAGCAGTTCCTCACACACCTCGCGGACCTACGAGCAGTACTTC.

The chain is built from TRBV2 and TRBJ1-3; 7 bases line up with TRBD1. V lost 6 bases to trimming and J lost 11 bases; unmatched junction nucleotides: 7. This CDR3 is built from 12 residues. Germline V lookup: CDR1 SNHLY, CDR2 FYNNEI. CDR3 sequence: CASRVRGEPIYF. CDR3 sequence (DNA): TGTGCCAGCAGAGTCAGGGGGGAACCCATATATTTT.

The chain is built from TRBV2 and TRBJ2-2; TRBD2 might be the D (6 bases). V lost 8 bases, J lost 4 bases, and 14 bases lay in between. CDR3 length: 14 amino acids. The germline V gene has CDR1 SNHLY and CDR2 FYNNEI. The CDR3 coding sequence is TGTGCCAGCGGGGGGACCTGGCGCACCGGGGAGCTGTTTTTT. This codes for CASGGTWRTGELFF.

The chain uses TRBV5-1 and TRBJ1-1, with a weak D call TRBD1 (5 bases). Germline V gene lookup returns CDR1 SGHRS and CDR2 YFSETQ. V shed 1 base and J shed 1 base, with 8 bases lying between them. The CDR3 consists of 14 residues. The CDR3 here is CASSLTGANTEAFF. The CDR3 bases are TGCGCCAGCAGCTTGACTGGGGCGAACACTGAAGCTTTCTTT.